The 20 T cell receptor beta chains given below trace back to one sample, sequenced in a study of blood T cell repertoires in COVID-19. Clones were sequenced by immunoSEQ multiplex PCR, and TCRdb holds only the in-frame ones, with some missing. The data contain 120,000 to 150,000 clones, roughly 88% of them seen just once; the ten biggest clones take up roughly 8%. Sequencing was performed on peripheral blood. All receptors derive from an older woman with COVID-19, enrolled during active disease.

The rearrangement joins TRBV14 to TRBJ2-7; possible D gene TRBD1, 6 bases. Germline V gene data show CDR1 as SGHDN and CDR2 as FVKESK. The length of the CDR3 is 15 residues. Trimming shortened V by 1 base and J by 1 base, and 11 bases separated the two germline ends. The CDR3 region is CASSQARGYSYEQYF. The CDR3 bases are TGTGCCAGCAGCCAAGCCAGGGGTTATTCCTACGAGCAGTACTTC.

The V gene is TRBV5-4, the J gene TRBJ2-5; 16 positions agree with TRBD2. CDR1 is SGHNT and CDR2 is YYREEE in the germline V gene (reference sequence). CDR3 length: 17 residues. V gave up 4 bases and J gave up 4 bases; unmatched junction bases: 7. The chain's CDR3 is CASSLGLAGGLGETQYF. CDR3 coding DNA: TGTGCCAGCAGCCTGGGACTAGCGGGGGGGCTCGGAGAGACCCAGTACTTC.

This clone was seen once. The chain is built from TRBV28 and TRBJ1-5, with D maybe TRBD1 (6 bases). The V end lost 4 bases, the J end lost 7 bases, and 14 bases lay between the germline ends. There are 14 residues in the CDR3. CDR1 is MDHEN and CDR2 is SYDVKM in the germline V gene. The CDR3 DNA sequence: TGTGCCAGCAGTTCCCTCCAGGGGACCCAGCCCCAGCATTTT. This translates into CASSSLQGTQPQHF.

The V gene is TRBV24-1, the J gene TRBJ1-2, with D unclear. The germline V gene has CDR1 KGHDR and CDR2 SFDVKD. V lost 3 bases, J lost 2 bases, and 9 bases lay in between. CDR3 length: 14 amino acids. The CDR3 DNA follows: TGTGCCACCAGTGATCCAGGAATGAACTATGGCTACACCTTC. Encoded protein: CATSDPGMNYGYTF.

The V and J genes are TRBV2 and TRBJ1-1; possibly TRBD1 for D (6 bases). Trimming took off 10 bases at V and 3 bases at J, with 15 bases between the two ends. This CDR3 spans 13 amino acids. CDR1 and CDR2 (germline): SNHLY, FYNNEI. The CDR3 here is CATSTGLDTEAFF. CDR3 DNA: TGTGCCACCTCAACAGGGTTGGACACTGAAGCTTTCTTT.

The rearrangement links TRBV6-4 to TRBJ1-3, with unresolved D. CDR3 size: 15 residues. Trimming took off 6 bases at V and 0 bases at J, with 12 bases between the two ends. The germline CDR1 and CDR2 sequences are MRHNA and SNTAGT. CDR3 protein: CASREGPSSGNTIYF. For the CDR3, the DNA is TGTGCCAGCAGAGAGGGCCCCTCCTCTGGAAACACCATATATTTT.

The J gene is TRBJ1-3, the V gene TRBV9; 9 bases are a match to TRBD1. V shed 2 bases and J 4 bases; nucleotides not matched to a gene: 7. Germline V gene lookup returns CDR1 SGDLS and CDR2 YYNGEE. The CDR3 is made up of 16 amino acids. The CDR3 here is CASSVGTGILGNTIYF. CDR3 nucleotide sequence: TGTGCCAGCAGCGTTGGGACAGGGATTTTGGGAAACACCATATATTTT.

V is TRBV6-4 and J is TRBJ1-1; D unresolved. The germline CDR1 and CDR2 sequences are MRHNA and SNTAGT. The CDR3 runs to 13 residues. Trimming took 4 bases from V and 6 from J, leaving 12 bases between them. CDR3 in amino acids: CASSGGYGSEAFF. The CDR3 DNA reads TGTGCCAGCAGTGGAGGGTACGGGTCTGAAGCTTTCTTT.

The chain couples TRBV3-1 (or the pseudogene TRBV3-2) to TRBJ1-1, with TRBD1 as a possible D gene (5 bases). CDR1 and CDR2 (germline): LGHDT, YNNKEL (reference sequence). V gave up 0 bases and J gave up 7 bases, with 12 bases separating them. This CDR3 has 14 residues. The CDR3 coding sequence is TGTGCCAGCAGCCAAGAGGGAAGGGGCCTTGAAGCTTTCTTT. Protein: CASSQEGRGLEAFF.

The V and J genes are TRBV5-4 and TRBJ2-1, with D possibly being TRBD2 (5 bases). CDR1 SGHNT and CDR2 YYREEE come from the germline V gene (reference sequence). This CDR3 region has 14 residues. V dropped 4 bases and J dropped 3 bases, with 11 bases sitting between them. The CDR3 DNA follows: TGTGCCAGCAGCACCGCAACTAGCTACAATGAGCAGTTCTTC. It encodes CASSTATSYNEQFF.

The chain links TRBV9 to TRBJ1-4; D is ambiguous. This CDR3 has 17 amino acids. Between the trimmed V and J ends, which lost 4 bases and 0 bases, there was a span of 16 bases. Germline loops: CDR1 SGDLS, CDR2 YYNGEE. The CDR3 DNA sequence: TGTGCCAGCAGCCCCGGGCGGGAGCCTGCAACTAATGAAAAACTGTTTTTT. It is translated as CASSPGREPATNEKLFF.

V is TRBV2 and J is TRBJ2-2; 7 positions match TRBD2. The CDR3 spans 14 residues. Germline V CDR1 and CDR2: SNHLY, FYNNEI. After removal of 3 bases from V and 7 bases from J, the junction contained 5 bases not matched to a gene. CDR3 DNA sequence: TGTGCCAGCAGTGACCAATGGGAGGGCGGGGAGCTGTTTTTT. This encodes CASSDQWEGGELFF.

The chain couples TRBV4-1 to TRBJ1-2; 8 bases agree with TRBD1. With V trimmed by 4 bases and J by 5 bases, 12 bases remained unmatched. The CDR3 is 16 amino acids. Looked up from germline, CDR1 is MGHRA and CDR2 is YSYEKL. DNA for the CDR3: TGCGCCAGCAGCCTGGATGTTACGACAGGGGAATATGGCTACACCTTC. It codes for CASSLDVTTGEYGYTF.

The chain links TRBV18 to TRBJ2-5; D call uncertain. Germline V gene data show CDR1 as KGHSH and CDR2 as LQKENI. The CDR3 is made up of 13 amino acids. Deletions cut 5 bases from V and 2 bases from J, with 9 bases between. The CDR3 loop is CASSAEIQETQYF. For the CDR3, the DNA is TGTGCCAGCTCAGCTGAGATTCAAGAGACCCAGTACTTC.

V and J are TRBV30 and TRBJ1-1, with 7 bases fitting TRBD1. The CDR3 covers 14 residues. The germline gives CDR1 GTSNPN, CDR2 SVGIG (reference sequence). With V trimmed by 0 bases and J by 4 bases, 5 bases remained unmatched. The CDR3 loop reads CAWSVSQGVTEAFF. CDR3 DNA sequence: TGTGCCTGGAGTGTAAGTCAGGGGGTCACTGAAGCTTTCTTT.

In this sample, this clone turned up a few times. DNA for the CDR3: TGTGCCAGCAGCTTAGTAGGCGGACTAGCGGGTGAGCAGTTCTTC. This gives the protein CASSLVGGLAGEQFF. V is TRBV7-2 and J is TRBJ2-1; TRBD2 matches at 11 bases. V lost 1 base, J lost 9 bases, and 5 bases stayed unmatched. The CDR3 has 15 residues. Germline lookup yields CDR1 SGHTA and CDR2 FQGNSA.

CDR3 in amino acids: CASSQGFSRTGDRGQPQHF. As DNA, the CDR3 is TGTGCCAGCAGCCAAGGTTTCTCGAGAACAGGGGATCGGGGTCAGCCCCAGCATTTT. The V and J genes are TRBV3-1 (or the pseudogene TRBV3-2) and TRBJ1-5, with 7 positions matching TRBD1. From germline, CDR1 is LGHDT and CDR2 YNNKEL (reference sequence). The CDR3 spans 19 residues. J was trimmed by 6 bases and V by 1 base; bases with no gene match: 18.

In nucleotides, the CDR3 is TGTGCCAGCAGCTCGCTCGGAGGGACTAGTGCAAGGGGAAACACAGATACGCAGTATTTT. Protein sequence: CASSSLGGTSARGNTDTQYF. The rearrangement links TRBV11-3 to TRBJ2-3, with 8 nucleotides matching TRBD2. The germline V gene encodes CDR1 SGHNT and CDR2 YENEEA. The CDR3 sequence is 20 residues long. J was trimmed by 2 bases and V by 4 bases; bases with no gene match: 20. The full variable domain, with the rest looked up from reference TRBV11-3 and TRBJ2-3, is EAGVVQSPRYKIIEKKQPVAFWCNPISGHNTLYWYLQNLGQGPELLIRYENEEAVDDSQLPKDRFSAERLKGVDSTLKIQPAELGDSAVYLCASSSLGGTSARGNTDTQYFGPGTRLTVL.

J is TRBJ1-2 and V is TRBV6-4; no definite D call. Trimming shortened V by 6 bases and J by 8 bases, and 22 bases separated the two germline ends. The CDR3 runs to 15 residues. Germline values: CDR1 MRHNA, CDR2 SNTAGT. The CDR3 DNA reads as TGTGCCAGCAGCGAAGGCCCGGGAGGGTTATACGGCTACACCTTC. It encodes CASSEGPGGLYGYTF.

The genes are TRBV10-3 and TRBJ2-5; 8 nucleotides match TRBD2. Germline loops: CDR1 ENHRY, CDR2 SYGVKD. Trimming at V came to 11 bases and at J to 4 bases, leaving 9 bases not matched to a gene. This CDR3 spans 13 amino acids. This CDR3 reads CASSSGGGETQYF. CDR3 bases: TGTGCCTCCAGCAGCGGGGGTGGAGAGACCCAGTACTTC.